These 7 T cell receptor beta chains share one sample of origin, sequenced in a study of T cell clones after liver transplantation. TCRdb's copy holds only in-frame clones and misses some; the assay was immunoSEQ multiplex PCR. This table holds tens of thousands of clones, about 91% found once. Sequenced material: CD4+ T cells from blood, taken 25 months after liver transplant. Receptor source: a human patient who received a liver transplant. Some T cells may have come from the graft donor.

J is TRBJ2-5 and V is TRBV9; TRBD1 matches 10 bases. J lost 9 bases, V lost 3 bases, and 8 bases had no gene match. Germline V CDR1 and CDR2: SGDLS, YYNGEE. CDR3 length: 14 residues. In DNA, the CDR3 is TGTGCCAGCAGCGCCGAGACAGGGGGCTTGGCCCAGTACTTC. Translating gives CASSAETGGLAQYF. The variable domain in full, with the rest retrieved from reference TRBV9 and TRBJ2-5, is DSGVTQTPKHLITATGQRVTLRCSPRSGDLSVYWYQQSLDQGLQFLIQYYNGEERAKGNILERFSAQQFPDLHSELNLSSLELGDSALYFCASSAETGGLAQYFGPGTRLLVL.

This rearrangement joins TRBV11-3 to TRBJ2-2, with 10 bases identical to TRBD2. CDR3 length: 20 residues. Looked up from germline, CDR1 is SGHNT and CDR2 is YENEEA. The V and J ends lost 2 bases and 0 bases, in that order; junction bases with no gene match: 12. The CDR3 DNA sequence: TGTGCCAGCAGCTTAACATGGGATAGCGGGGGGTCCTCGAACACCGGGGAGCTGTTTTTT. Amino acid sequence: CASSLTWDSGGSSNTGELFF.

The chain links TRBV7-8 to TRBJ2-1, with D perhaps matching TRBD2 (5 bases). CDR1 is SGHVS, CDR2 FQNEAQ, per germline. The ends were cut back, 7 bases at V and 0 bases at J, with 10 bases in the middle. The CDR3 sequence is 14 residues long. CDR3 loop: CASIVGSSYNEQFF. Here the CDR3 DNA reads TGTGCCAGCATAGTAGGGAGCTCCTACAATGAGCAGTTCTTC.

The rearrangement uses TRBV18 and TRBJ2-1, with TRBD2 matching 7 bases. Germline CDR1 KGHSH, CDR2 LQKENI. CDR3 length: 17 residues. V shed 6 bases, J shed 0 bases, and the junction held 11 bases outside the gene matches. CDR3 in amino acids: CASSILGLTSSYNEQFF. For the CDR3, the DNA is TGTGCCAGCTCCATCTTGGGACTAACGAGCTCCTACAATGAGCAGTTCTTC.

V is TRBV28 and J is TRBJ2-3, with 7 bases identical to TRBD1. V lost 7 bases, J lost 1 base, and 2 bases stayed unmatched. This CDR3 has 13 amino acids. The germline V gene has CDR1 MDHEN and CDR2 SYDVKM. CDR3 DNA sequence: TGTGCCAGCAACGGACAGGGCACAGATACGCAGTATTTT. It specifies CASNGQGTDTQYF.

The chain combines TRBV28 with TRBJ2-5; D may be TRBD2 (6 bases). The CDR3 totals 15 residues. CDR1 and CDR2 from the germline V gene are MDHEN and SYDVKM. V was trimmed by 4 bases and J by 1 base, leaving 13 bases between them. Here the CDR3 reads CASSSSLGLQETQYF. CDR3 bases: TGTGCCAGCAGTTCCTCATTGGGACTCCAAGAGACCCAGTACTTC.

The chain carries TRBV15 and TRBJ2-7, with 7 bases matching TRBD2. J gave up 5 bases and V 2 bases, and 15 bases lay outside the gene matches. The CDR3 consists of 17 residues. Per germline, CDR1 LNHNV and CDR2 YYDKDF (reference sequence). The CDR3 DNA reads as TGTGCCACCAGCAGATCGCGACTAGCCGGGTCTCTGAACGAGCAGTACTTC. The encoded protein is CATSRSRLAGSLNEQYF.